These 20 T cell receptor beta chains share one sample of origin, sequenced in a study of blood T cell repertoires in COVID-19. Assay: immunoSEQ multiplex PCR; the TCRdb copy retains only in-frame clones and omits some. The repertoire holds some 250,000 clones, with roughly 86% as singletons. The sequenced sample was peripheral blood. The receptors derive from a woman younger than 45 who had recovered from COVID-19.

V and J are TRBV10-3 and TRBJ2-3; no clear D gene. The CDR3 has 12 amino acids. The germline V and J ends were trimmed by 7 bases and 6 bases, with 11 bases remaining between them. The germline CDR1 and CDR2 sequences are ENHRY and SYGVKD. Here the CDR3 DNA reads TGTGCCATCACTACAGCTCGCGATACGCAGTATTTT. Amino acid sequence: CAITTARDTQYF.

The chain carries TRBV6-6 and TRBJ2-7, with D perhaps matching TRBD1 (5 bases). CDR3 length: 13 residues. V shed 6 bases and J shed 3 bases, with 12 bases lying between them. The germline gives CDR1 MNHNY, CDR2 SVGAGI (reference sequence). The CDR3 DNA reads TGTGCCAGCAGCCAGGACACCTTCTACGAGCAGTACTTC. Translation gives CASSQDTFYEQYF.

The chain employs TRBV6-1 and TRBJ2-1; 8 bases align to TRBD1. V was pared by 1 base and J by 8 bases, with 10 bases of the junction left unmatched. The germline V gene encodes CDR1 MNHNS and CDR2 SASEGT. The CDR3 is 16 amino acids. The CDR3 protein is CASSEDQGAIQDEQFF. Here the CDR3 DNA reads TGTGCCAGCAGTGAAGATCAGGGGGCAATTCAGGATGAGCAGTTCTTC.

The rearrangement uses TRBV25-1 and TRBJ1-1, with 9 positions matching TRBD1. The CDR3 consists of 15 residues. CDR1 is MGHDK, CDR2 SYGVNS, per germline. Trimming at V came to 5 bases and at J to 5 bases, leaving 9 bases not matched to a gene. The CDR3 DNA is TGTGCCAGCAGTTCGCCGGGACAGGGCTTAACTGAAGCTTTCTTT. It is translated as CASSSPGQGLTEAFF.

The genes are TRBV4-1 and TRBJ2-7; TRBD2 aligns across 9 bases. V shed 0 bases, J shed 2 bases, and the junction held 2 bases outside the gene matches. The germline gives CDR1 MGHRA, CDR2 YSYEKL. This CDR3 is 15 amino acids long. CDR3 DNA: TGCGCCAGCAGCCAAGATGGGACTAGCCCCTACGAGCAGTACTTC. It encodes CASSQDGTSPYEQYF.

The chain uses TRBV10-1 and TRBJ2-3, with 9 bases lining up with TRBD2. The CDR3 extends over 14 amino acids. Germline V CDR1 and CDR2: WNHNN, SYGVQD (reference sequence). After removal of 4 bases from V and 1 base from J, the junction contained 0 bases not matched to a gene. In DNA form, the CDR3 reads TGCGCCAGCAGTGCTAGCGGGGGCACAGATACGCAGTATTTT. Translation: CASSASGGTDTQYF.

This chain joins TRBV29-1 and TRBJ1-3; D unresolved. CDR1 is SQVTM, CDR2 ANQGSEA, per germline. CDR3 length equals 13 residues. The V end was cut by 6 bases, the J end by 9 bases, with 18 bases between. CDR3 DNA sequence: TGCAGCGTCGAAATGCCCCGAGTTGGCACCATATATTTT. Protein sequence: CSVEMPRVGTIYF.

The rearrangement joins TRBV7-9 to TRBJ2-3; D might be TRBD2 (5 bases). This CDR3 has 14 residues. V lost 5 bases and J lost 0, with 9 bases in between. CDR1 and CDR2 from the germline V gene are SEHNR and FQNEAQ (reference sequence). The CDR3 coding sequence is TGTGCCAGCAGCCCGAGCGGAAGCACAGATACGCAGTATTTT. Protein: CASSPSGSTDTQYF.

The V gene is TRBV4-2, the J gene TRBJ1-6; D is unclear. Germline V gene data show CDR1 as LGHNA and CDR2 as YNFKEQ. Trimming took 0 bases from V and 7 from J, leaving 10 bases between them. The CDR3 totals 15 residues. CDR3 DNA: TGTGCCAGCAGCCAAGAACCGGGTCACAATTCACCCCTCCACTTT. Translated: CASSQEPGHNSPLHF.

The genes are TRBV18 and TRBJ1-2; TRBD1 is a possible D gene (6 bases). V was cut by 2 bases and J by 8 bases, with 15 bases left in between. This CDR3 has 14 amino acids. The V gene's germline CDR1 is KGHSH and CDR2 LQKENI. The CDR3 DNA sequence: TGTGCCAGCTCACCATACGACAGGAGAGGGGGCTACACCTTC. It specifies CASSPYDRRGGYTF.

The chain combines TRBV4-3 with TRBJ2-2; D not certain. The germline V gene encodes CDR1 LGHNA and CDR2 YSLEER. With 1 base removed from V and 8 bases from J, the gap between germline ends came to 14 bases. The CDR3 is made up of 15 amino acids. This chain's CDR3 is CASSQGGASAGELFF. CDR3 in DNA: TGCGCCAGCAGCCAAGGAGGAGCATCGGCGGGGGAGCTGTTTTTT.

V usage is TRBV2 and J usage is TRBJ2-5; 10 bases map to TRBD2. The CDR3 has 15 amino acids. The V and J ends lost 5 bases and 2 bases, in that order; junction bases with no gene match: 5. Germline assignment: CDR1 SNHLY and CDR2 FYNNEI. This CDR3 is CASSLSGGFQETQYF. Written as DNA, the CDR3 is TGTGCCAGCAGTCTTAGCGGGGGGTTTCAAGAGACCCAGTACTTC.

The chain couples TRBV19 to TRBJ2-2; a weak D match, TRBD1 (5 bases). The V gene's germline CDR1 is LNHDA and CDR2 SQIVND (reference sequence). This CDR3 comprises 15 residues. The V end was cut by 11 bases, the J end by 5 bases, with 21 bases between. DNA for the CDR3: TGTGCCTCAAAGGGCGGTGGCAGGGTGACCGGGGAGCTGTTTTTT. Translated: CASKGGGRVTGELFF.

This clone appeared a single time. The V and J genes are TRBV5-5 and TRBJ1-5, with TRBD1 matching over 9 bases. V dropped 4 bases and J dropped 2; count of bases not matched to a gene: 10. CDR1 is SGHKS, CDR2 YYEKEE, per germline (reference sequence). The CDR3 covers 17 residues. CDR3 coding DNA: TGTGCCAGCAGCGCAGATGGGACAGGGAAGGGCAATCAGCCCCAGCATTTT. It translates to CASSADGTGKGNQPQHF.

J is TRBJ2-5 and V is TRBV9; 7 nucleotides line up with TRBD2. Trimming cost V 3 bases and J 5 bases; bases outside gene matches: 4. The V gene's germline CDR1 is SGDLS and CDR2 YYNGEE. The length of the CDR3 is 13 residues. The CDR3 region is CASSAGGGETQYF. CDR3 sequence (DNA): TGTGCCAGCAGCGCGGGGGGAGGGGAGACCCAGTACTTC.

The chain employs TRBV5-4 and TRBJ2-7; tentatively, D is TRBD2 (7 bases). Trimming cost V 1 base and J 4 bases, with 15 bases left between them. CDR1 SGHNT and CDR2 YYREEE come from the germline V gene (reference sequence). The CDR3 covers 15 residues. The CDR3 region is CASSLTGGAGYEQYF. The CDR3 DNA reads TGTGCCAGCAGCTTGACGGGGGGCGCGGGGTACGAGCAGTACTTC.

A few counts support this clone. The chain uses TRBV9 and TRBJ1-6, with D uncertain. Germline V gives CDR1 SGDLS, CDR2 YYNGEE. V shed 2 bases and J shed 0 bases, with 3 bases lying between them. This CDR3 is 14 amino acids long. The DNA of the CDR3 is TGTGCCAGCAGCGTGGCCTCCTATAATTCACCCCTCCACTTT. It is translated as CASSVASYNSPLHF. Drawing the rest from reference TRBV9 and TRBJ1-6, the complete variable domain is DSGVTQTPKHLITATGQRVTLRCSPRSGDLSVYWYQQSLDQGLQFLIQYYNGEERAKGNILERFSAQQFPDLHSELNLSSLELGDSALYFCASSVASYNSPLHFGNGTRLTVT.

The chain recombines TRBV4-1 with TRBJ2-7, with 9 bases that match TRBD2. There are 16 residues in the CDR3. Losses at the gene ends were 0 bases for V and 0 bases for J; bases not matched to a gene: 3. Looked up from germline, CDR1 is MGHRA and CDR2 is YSYEKL. For the CDR3, the DNA is TGCGCCAGCAGCCAAGAGGCGGGGGGGAGCTCCTACGAGCAGTACTTC. It yields the protein CASSQEAGGSSYEQYF.

This clone was detected only once. The gene calls are TRBV10-3 and TRBJ1-1; maybe TRBD1 (6 bases). CDR3 length equals 12 residues. Germline-derived CDR1 and CDR2 are ENHRY and SYGVKD. The ends were cut back, 6 bases at V and 5 bases at J, with 10 bases in the middle. CDR3 residues: CAIRGGGTEAFF. CDR3 coding DNA: TGTGCCATCAGGGGAGGGGGGACTGAAGCTTTCTTT.

V and J are TRBV10-3 and TRBJ2-1; the D gene is possibly TRBD1 (5 bases). The germline V gene encodes CDR1 ENHRY and CDR2 SYGVKD. V lost 6 bases and J lost 5, with 11 bases in between. The CDR3 runs to 13 residues. CDR3: CAIRKETDNEQFF. The DNA of the CDR3 is TGTGCCATCAGAAAAGAGACAGACAATGAGCAGTTCTTC.